This T cell receptor beta chain was identified during a study of T cells in localized non-small cell lung cancer. Study results and limitations: Highest T cell clonality was seen in uninvolved adjacent lung, surpassing that measured in tumor. In the blood, greater T cell density corresponded to longer overall survival. Among the top 100 tumor clones, a median 57 appeared in adjacent lung. As only one tumor region underwent sequencing, heterogeneity remains possible.

V was pared by 0 bases and J by 2 bases, with 9 bases between. This CDR3 has 15 amino acids. Per the germline V gene, CDR1 is SGHDT and CDR2 is YYEEEE. This table comes from immunoSEQ multiplex PCR, and its TCRdb copy is limited to in-frame clones, with some not included. This repertoire shows roughly 48,000 clones, roughly 77% found once; its top ten account for roughly a sixth. As to this clone: Its cognate antigen is unknown.

The chain employs TRBV5-6 and TRBJ1-3; D is undetermined. The starting material was peripheral blood, obtained before any cancer treatment. This TCR was recovered from a man aged 40-75 years with stage I squamous cell lung carcinoma. In DNA, the CDR3 is TGTGCCAGCAGCTTGGCCGGATTCGCTGGAAACACCATATATTTT. This encodes CASSLAGFAGNTIYF.